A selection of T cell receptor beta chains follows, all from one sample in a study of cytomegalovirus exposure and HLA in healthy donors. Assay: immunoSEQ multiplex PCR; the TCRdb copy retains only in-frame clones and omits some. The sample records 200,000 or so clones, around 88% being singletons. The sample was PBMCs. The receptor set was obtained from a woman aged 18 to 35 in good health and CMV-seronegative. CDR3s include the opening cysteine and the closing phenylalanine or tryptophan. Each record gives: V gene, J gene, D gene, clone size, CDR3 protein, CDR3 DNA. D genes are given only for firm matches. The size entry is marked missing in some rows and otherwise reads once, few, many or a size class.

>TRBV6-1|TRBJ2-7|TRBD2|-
CASSESAGGSYEQYF
TGTGCCAGCAGTGAATCGGCGGGGGGCTCCTACGAGCAGTACTTC
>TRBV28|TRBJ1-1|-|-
CASSRKFEDEAFF
TGTGCCAGCAGTAGAAAGTTCGAGGATGAAGCTTTCTTT
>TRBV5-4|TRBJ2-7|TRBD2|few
CASTWGGGFYEQYF
TGTGCCAGCACCTGGGGCGGGGGGTTTTACGAGCAGTACTTC
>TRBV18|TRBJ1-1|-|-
CASSLGGNTEAFF
TGTGCCAGCTCACTAGGGGGTAACACTGAAGCTTTCTTT
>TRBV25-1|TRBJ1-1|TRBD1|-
CASSELSTGMNTEAFF
TGTGCCAGCAGTGAATTGTCGACAGGGATGAACACTGAAGCTTTCTTT
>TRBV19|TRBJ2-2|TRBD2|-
CASSKPGLASRRGGELFF
TGTGCCAGTAGTAAACCGGGACTAGCGTCCCGGAGAGGCGGGGAGCTGTTTTTT
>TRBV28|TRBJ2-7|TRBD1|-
CASSSLRWTGNIYEQYF
TGTGCCAGCAGTTCGCTCCGATGGACAGGGAATATCTACGAGCAGTACTTC
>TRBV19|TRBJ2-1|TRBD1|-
CASSFRGRGEQFF
TGTGCCAGTAGTTTCAGGGGGCGCGGTGAGCAGTTCTTC
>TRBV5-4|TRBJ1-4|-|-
CASSPTGSLNEKLFF
TGTGCCAGCAGCCCAACAGGGAGCTTGAATGAAAAACTGTTTTTT
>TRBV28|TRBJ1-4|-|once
CASSFGGPNEKLFF
TGTGCCAGCAGTTTTGGGGGCCCTAATGAAAAACTGTTTTTT
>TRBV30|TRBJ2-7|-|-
CAWSAGPGARYF
TGTGCCTGGAGTGCAGGACCGGGAGCTAGGTACTTC
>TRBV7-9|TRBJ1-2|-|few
CASSPQGLNNYGYTF
TGTGCCAGCAGTCCCCAGGGCCTAAACAACTATGGCTACACCTTC
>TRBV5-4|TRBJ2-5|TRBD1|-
CASSQTGGEETQYF
TGTGCCAGCAGCCAGACAGGGGGGGAAGAGACCCAGTACTTC
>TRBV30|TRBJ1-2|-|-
CAWSVGGANYGYTF
TGTGCCTGGAGTGTGGGAGGAGCTAACTATGGCTACACCTTC
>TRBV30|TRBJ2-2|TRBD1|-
CAWEPGTVNTGELFF
TGTGCCTGGGAACCTGGGACAGTTAACACCGGGGAGCTGTTTTTT
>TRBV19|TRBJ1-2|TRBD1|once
CASSLTGAEGYTF
TGTGCCAGTAGCTTAACAGGGGCTGAAGGCTACACCTTC
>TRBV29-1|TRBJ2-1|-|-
CSVDGFENEQFF
TGCAGCGTTGACGGGTTCGAGAATGAGCAGTTCTTC
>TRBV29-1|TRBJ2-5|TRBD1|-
CSVDSGGGTQYF
TGCAGCGTTGATTCAGGGGGCGGGACCCAGTACTTC
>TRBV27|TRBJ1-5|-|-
CASSSLTGYSNQPQHF
TGTGCCAGCAGTTCTTTGACAGGCTATAGCAATCAGCCCCAGCATTTT
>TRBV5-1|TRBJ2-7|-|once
CASSGGTEDPYEQYF
TGCGCCAGCAGCGGAGGGACAGAGGATCCCTACGAGCAGTACTTC
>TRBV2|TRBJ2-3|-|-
CASSRTDRPSTDTQYF
TGTGCCAGCAGCAGAACGGACAGACCGAGCACAGATACGCAGTATTTT
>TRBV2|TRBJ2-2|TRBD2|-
CASRPSGNTGELFF
TGTGCCAGCCGGCCTAGCGGGAACACCGGGGAGCTGTTTTTT
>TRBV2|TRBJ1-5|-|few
CASSARTANQPQHF
TGTGCCAGCAGTGCCAGGACAGCTAATCAGCCCCAGCATTTT
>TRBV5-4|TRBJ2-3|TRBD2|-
CASSYTSGRDTQYF
TGTGCCAGCAGCTACACTAGCGGGAGAGATACGCAGTATTTT
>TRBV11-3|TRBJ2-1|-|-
CASSTGTIRNEQFF
TGTGCCAGCAGCACAGGGACTATCCGGAATGAGCAGTTCTTC
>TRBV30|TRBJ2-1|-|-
CAWTIRVSSYNEQFF
TGTGCCTGGACGATTCGGGTAAGCTCCTACAATGAGCAGTTCTTC
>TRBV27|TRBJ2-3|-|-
CASSLLFTDTQYF
TGTGCCAGCAGTTTACTCTTCACAGATACGCAGTATTTT
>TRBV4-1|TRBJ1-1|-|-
CASSHIGGGITEAFF
TGCGCCAGCAGCCATATAGGGGGGGGAATCACTGAAGCTTTCTTT
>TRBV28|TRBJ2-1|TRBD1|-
CASSFPTGGTYNEQFF
TGTGCCAGCAGTTTCCCCACAGGGGGAACCTACAATGAGCAGTTCTTC
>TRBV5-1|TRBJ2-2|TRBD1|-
CASRPGQGVTGELFF
TGCGCCAGCAGACCGGGACAGGGGGTCACCGGGGAGCTGTTTTTT
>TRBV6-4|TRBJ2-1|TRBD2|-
CASTPGLAGGYEQFF
TGTGCCAGCACGCCTGGACTAGCGGGAGGGTATGAGCAGTTCTTC
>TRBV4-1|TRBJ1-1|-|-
CASSQVRGNTEAFF
TGCGCCAGCAGCCAAGTCAGGGGGAACACTGAAGCTTTCTTT
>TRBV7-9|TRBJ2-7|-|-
CASSPSGWREQYF
TGTGCCAGCAGCCCATCAGGGTGGCGCGAGCAGTACTTC
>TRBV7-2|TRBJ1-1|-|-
CASSLRGTPEAFF
TGTGCCAGCAGCTTAAGAGGTACGCCTGAAGCTTTCTTT
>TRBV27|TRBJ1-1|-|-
CASSFFGGNTEAFF
TGTGCCAGCAGTTTCTTCGGAGGGAACACTGAAGCTTTCTTT
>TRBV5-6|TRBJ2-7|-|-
CASSPRSYEQYF
TGTGCCAGCAGCCCCCGTTCCTACGAGCAGTACTTC
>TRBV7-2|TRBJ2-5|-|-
CASSLRAGVGETQYF
TGTGCCAGCAGCTTGAGGGCAGGGGTGGGGGAGACCCAGTACTTC
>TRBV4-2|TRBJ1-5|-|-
CASSQDPQGYQPQHF
TGTGCCAGCAGCCAAGATCCCCAGGGGTATCAGCCCCAGCATTTT
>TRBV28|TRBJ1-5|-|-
CASSFAGVGNQPQHF
TGTGCCAGCAGTTTTGCAGGGGTAGGTAATCAGCCCCAGCATTTT
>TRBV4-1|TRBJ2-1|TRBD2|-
CASSQESLAGGEQFF
TGCGCCAGCAGCCAAGAGAGTCTAGCGGGAGGGGAGCAGTTCTTC
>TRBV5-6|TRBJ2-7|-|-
CASSYLKNDRRSSYEQYF
TGTGCCAGCAGCTATCTGAAAAACGACAGGCGGAGCTCCTACGAGCAGTACTTC
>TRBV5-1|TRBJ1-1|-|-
CASSFIGTMNTEAFF
TGCGCCAGCAGCTTTATTGGAACTATGAACACTGAAGCTTTCTTT
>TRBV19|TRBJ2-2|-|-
CASSIDQGRELFF
TGTGCCAGTAGTATAGATCAGGGCCGGGAGCTGTTTTTT
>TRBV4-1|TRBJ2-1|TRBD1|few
CASSNRGRGNEQFF
TGCGCCAGCAGTAACAGGGGGCGAGGCAATGAGCAGTTCTTC
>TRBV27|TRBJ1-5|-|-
CASSRQANQPQHF
TGTGCCAGCAGTAGACAGGCAAATCAGCCCCAGCATTTT